The 31 T cell receptor beta chains reported below all come from one sample, sequenced in a study of T cell responses to AZD1222 COVID-19 vaccine. Profiling relied on immunoSEQ multiplex PCR, and the TCRdb table lists in-frame clones only, not all of them. Among 170,000 or so clones, approximately 92% were seen once, and the ten largest hold approximately 0.98%. Sequences were derived from peripheral blood, sampled 28 days after the second dose of the MenACWY control vaccine. The receptors shown here come from an adult who received the MenACWY meningococcal vaccine as a control.

The J gene is TRBJ2-7, the V gene TRBV7-2; D call uncertain. V lost 4 bases, J lost 7 bases, and 23 bases lay in between. Germline CDR1 SGHTA, CDR2 FQGNSA. The CDR3 totals 16 residues. The CDR3 nucleotides read TGTGCCAGCAGCTCCCAAGAACGACTCACTACGAGGGAGCAGTACTTC. It specifies CASSSQERLTTREQYF.

The chain links TRBV6-5 to TRBJ1-3, with a possible D match to TRBD1 (6 bases). This CDR3 is built from 14 residues. Germline V gene lookup returns CDR1 MNHEY and CDR2 SVGAGI. The V end was cut by 5 bases, the J end by 0 bases, with 8 bases between. CDR3 DNA sequence: TGTGCCAGCAGTCGGACAGTCTCTGGAAACACCATATATTTT. Translation gives CASSRTVSGNTIYF.

This rearrangement joins TRBV18 to TRBJ1-2; D is uncertain. Germline V gene lookup returns CDR1 KGHSH and CDR2 LQKENI. V was shortened by 3 bases and J by 5 bases, with 10 bases between the two germline ends. The CDR3 extends over 13 amino acids. This chain's CDR3 is CASSPWSEYGYTF. The DNA for the CDR3 is TGTGCCAGCTCACCCTGGAGCGAATATGGCTACACCTTC.

The J gene is TRBJ1-1, the V gene TRBV7-2; 7 bases match TRBD1. This CDR3 region has 14 residues. V dropped 5 bases and J dropped 1; count of bases not matched to a gene: 4. The germline CDR1 and CDR2 sequences are SGHTA and FQGNSA. The CDR3 bases are TGTGCCAGCAGCGCCAGACAGGGGAACACTGAAGCTTTCTTT. Protein: CASSARQGNTEAFF.

This chain joins TRBV27 and TRBJ1-1; no reliable D call. Germline values: CDR1 MNHEY, CDR2 SMNVEV (reference sequence). The CDR3 length is 14 residues. Deletions cut 2 bases from V and 0 bases from J, with 7 bases between. CDR3 nucleotide sequence: TGTGCCAGCAGTTTACGACGGTTGAACACTGAAGCTTTCTTT. Translated, it gives CASSLRRLNTEAFF.

This clone showed up just once. The V call is TRBV7-6, the J call TRBJ1-1; unclear D gene. The CDR3 is 13 amino acids. The V gene lost 8 bases and the J gene lost 0 bases, with 10 bases spanning the gap. CDR1 is SGHVS, CDR2 FNYEAQ, per germline. This chain's CDR3 is CASGKSMNTEAFF. Written as DNA, the CDR3 is TGTGCCAGCGGCAAATCCATGAACACTGAAGCTTTCTTT.

This clone has just one count. This chain uses TRBV13 with TRBJ1-4; possibly TRBD1 for D (5 bases). Germline loops: CDR1 PRHDT, CDR2 FYEKMQ (reference sequence). Trimming took off 4 bases at V and 6 bases at J, with 9 bases between the two ends. The CDR3 spans 13 residues. This chain's CDR3 is CASSWGGDEKLFF. The DNA for the CDR3 is TGTGCCAGCAGCTGGGGGGGAGATGAAAAACTGTTTTTT. The complete variable domain, with remaining parts taken from reference TRBV13 and TRBJ1-4, reads AAGVIQSPRHLIKEKRETATLKCYPIPRHDTVYWYQQGPGQDPQFLISFYEKMQSDKGSIPDRFSAQQFSDYHSELNMSSLELGDSALYFCASSWGGDEKLFFGSGTQLSVL.

This chain uses TRBV7-2 with TRBJ1-1; D is uncertain. Trimming cost V 5 bases and J 0 bases, with 13 bases left between them. The CDR3 extends over 15 amino acids. CDR1 SGHTA and CDR2 FQGNSA come from the germline V gene. CDR3 coding DNA: TGTGCCAGCAGCCCCCGGGTCTCGATGAACACTGAAGCTTTCTTT. Its translation is CASSPRVSMNTEAFF.

This chain connects TRBV2 to TRBJ2-3, with TRBD2 matching over 14 bases. Germline values: CDR1 SNHLY, CDR2 FYNNEI. CDR3 length equals 17 residues. After removal of 6 bases from V and 6 bases from J, the junction contained 11 bases not matched to a gene. The CDR3 region is CASRRTSGGLAHDTQYF. CDR3 bases: TGTGCCAGCAGGCGGACTAGCGGGGGGTTAGCTCATGATACGCAGTATTTT.

The table lists this clone with a count of one. One junction end does not reproduce the germline sequence, and a read error may be involved. This chain joins TRBV7-7 and TRBJ1-2; no definite D call. This CDR3 is 16 amino acids long. CDR1 is SSHAT and CDR2 is FNYEAQ in the germline V gene (reference sequence). The CDR3 is CASSLKDNANNYGYTF. DNA for the CDR3: TGTGCTAGCAGCTTGAAGGATAACGCGAATAACTATGGCTACACCTTC.

V usage is TRBV10-3 and J usage is TRBJ1-2; 9 nucleotides agree with TRBD1. Germline V gene lookup returns CDR1 ENHRY and CDR2 SYGVKD. V lost 4 bases and J lost 8; bases outside the gene matches: 5. The CDR3 sequence is 13 residues long. CDR3 in amino acids: CAISGQGVDGYTF. CDR3 nucleotides: TGTGCCATCAGTGGACAGGGGGTGGACGGCTACACCTTC.

V usage is TRBV6-5 and J usage is TRBJ1-2; D gene uncertain. The CDR3 is made up of 16 amino acids. Germline loops: CDR1 MNHEY, CDR2 SVGAGI. Trimming left V 0 bases short and J 2 bases short, with 13 bases between. The CDR3 region has the DNA TGTGCCAGCAGTTACTCCCCGGTCGAGGGCAACTATGGCTACACCTTC. This sequence encodes CASSYSPVEGNYGYTF.

The chain employs TRBV7-2 and TRBJ1-6; D is unresolved. V was shortened by 8 bases and J by 2 bases, with 4 bases between the two germline ends. The CDR3 runs 12 residues. Germline CDR1 reads SGHTA; CDR2 reads FQGNSA. The CDR3 reads CASGPYNSPLHF. DNA of the CDR3: TGTGCCAGCGGCCCCTATAATTCACCCCTCCACTTT.

The chain combines TRBV6-5 with TRBJ1-4; no definite D call. This CDR3 has 12 amino acids. The V and J ends lost 6 bases and 10 bases respectively, with 12 bases between them. CDR1 is MNHEY and CDR2 is SVGAGI in the germline V gene. CDR3 sequence: CASSPRKGKLFF. The CDR3 DNA reads as TGTGCCAGCAGCCCCAGGAAGGGAAAACTGTTTTTT.

V and J are TRBV2 and TRBJ2-7, with D hard to call. V lost 2 bases to trimming and J lost 6 bases, with 8 bases between them. The germline CDR1 and CDR2 sequences are SNHLY and FYNNEI. The CDR3 is 12 amino acids. CDR3 amino acids: CASSETPAEQYF. CDR3 coding DNA: TGTGCCAGCAGTGAAACCCCCGCCGAGCAGTACTTC.

This clone occurred a few times. The chain links TRBV7-2 to TRBJ2-1; TRBD1 is a possible D gene (6 bases). There are 13 residues in the CDR3. Looked up from germline, CDR1 is SGHTA and CDR2 is FQGNSA. The V end lost 6 bases, the J end lost 7 bases, and 13 bases lay between the germline ends. CDR3 coding DNA: TGTGCCAGCAGGAAACAGGGTACTAATGAGCAGTTCTTC. It translates to CASRKQGTNEQFF.

There are a few counts of this clone. The same CDR3 also results from other DNA sequences found in this sample. This chain joins TRBV5-1 and TRBJ2-1; a possible D gene is TRBD1 (6 bases). The CDR3 extends over 15 amino acids. V was pared by 4 bases and J by 4 bases, with 15 bases between. Germline CDR1 and CDR2: SGHRS and YFSETQ. The CDR3 protein is CASSLGQTSYNEQFF. The DNA for the CDR3 is TGCGCCAGCAGCCTGGGACAAACATCGTACAATGAGCAGTTCTTC.

This chain links TRBV4-1 with TRBJ1-5; D remains unclear. The CDR3 is 16 amino acids. Germline assignment: CDR1 MGHRA and CDR2 YSYEKL. The V end was cut by 1 base, the J end by 0 bases, with 10 bases between. The CDR3 DNA reads as TGCGCCAGCAGCCAAGGGTCGAGATATAGCAATCAGCCCCAGCATTTT. Its protein product is CASSQGSRYSNQPQHF.

This clone appeared once. The rearrangement joins TRBV14 to TRBJ1-3; D gene unclear. Trimming took off 1 base at V and 0 bases at J, with 13 bases between the two ends. CDR1 is SGHDN, CDR2 FVKESK, per germline. CDR3 size: 17 residues. The CDR3, as DNA: TGTGCCAGCAGCCAAGTGGGTGACGCGAACTCTGGAAACACCATATATTTT. It codes for CASSQVGDANSGNTIYF.

The chain joins TRBV11-2 to TRBJ2-5, with D hard to call. V was cut by 6 bases and J by 1 base, with 12 bases left in between. The CDR3 is 14 amino acids. Germline V gene sequence: CDR1 SGHAT, CDR2 FQNNGV. CDR3 nucleotide sequence: TGTGCCAGCAGTCACGGGTTAGCCCAAGAGACCCAGTACTTC. Translated, it gives CASSHGLAQETQYF. Variable domain in full (rest from reference TRBV11-2 and TRBJ2-5): EAGVAQSPRYKIIEKRQSVAFWCNPISGHATLYWYQQILGQGPKLLIQFQNNGVVDDSQLPKDRFSAERLKGVDSTLKIQPAKLEDSAVYLCASSHGLAQETQYFGPGTRLLVL.

The chain has TRBV3-1 (or the pseudogene TRBV3-2) and TRBJ1-4; perhaps TRBD1 as D (5 bases). CDR3 length: 15 residues. CDR1 LGHDT and CDR2 YNNKEL come from the germline V gene (reference sequence). V was clipped by 6 bases and J by 3 bases, with 14 bases between them. Written as DNA, the CDR3 is TGTGCCAGCAGTGACTGGGGGGTAGCTAATGAAAAACTGTTTTTT. Translated, it gives CASSDWGVANEKLFF.

In nucleotides, the CDR3 is TGTGCCAGCTCACCTGCGCACGGGGGAGCTACTGAAGCTTTCTTT. As protein: CASSPAHGGATEAFF. The chain combines TRBV18 with TRBJ1-1, with D possibly matching TRBD1 (5 bases). V lost 3 bases and J lost 5, with 16 bases in between. Germline V lookup: CDR1 KGHSH, CDR2 LQKENI. The CDR3 has 15 amino acids.

The chain couples TRBV19 to TRBJ2-1; tentatively, D is TRBD2 (6 bases). The CDR3 is 12 residues long. Germline V CDR1 and CDR2: LNHDA, SQIVND (reference sequence). The V end lost 11 bases, the J end lost 13 bases, and 21 bases lay between the germline ends. CDR3 region: CAAQSGGSEQFF. CDR3 DNA sequence: TGTGCCGCCCAAAGTGGGGGGTCGGAACAGTTCTTC.

The chain couples TRBV7-2 to TRBJ1-6; D not resolved. Trimming took off 3 bases at V and 9 bases at J, with 6 bases between the two ends. The germline V gene encodes CDR1 SGHTA and CDR2 FQGNSA. The CDR3 has 12 residues. DNA for the CDR3: TGTGCCAGCAGCTTGAAGGTTTCACCCCTCCACTTT. It codes for CASSLKVSPLHF.

The gene calls are TRBV7-2 and TRBJ1-1; no clear D gene. Germline V gene data show CDR1 as SGHTA and CDR2 as FQGNSA. V shed 5 bases and J shed 4 bases, with 17 bases lying between them. CDR3 size: 15 residues. DNA for the CDR3: TGTGCCAGCAGCCCGTCGTTGGGCAGAGCCACTGAAGCTTTCTTT. Translation: CASSPSLGRATEAFF.

The chain is built from TRBV27 and TRBJ1-3; D is perhaps TRBD1 (5 bases). From germline, CDR1 is MNHEY and CDR2 SMNVEV (reference sequence). V was shortened by 5 bases and J by 0 bases, with 17 bases between the two germline ends. The CDR3 is 17 residues long. For the CDR3, the DNA is TGTGCCAGCAGTGCAGGCAGGGCTTGGGGCTCTGGAAACACCATATATTTT. Amino acid sequence: CASSAGRAWGSGNTIYF.

V and J are TRBV12-3 or TRBV12-4 and TRBJ1-1; D is unclear. The V and J ends lost 5 bases and 2 bases respectively, with 9 bases between them. There are 13 residues in the CDR3. The CDR3 spells CASSRVDNTEAFF. The CDR3 DNA is TGTGCCAGCAGTCGCGTTGACAACACTGAAGCTTTCTTT.

The rearrangement joins TRBV3-1 (or the pseudogene TRBV3-2) to TRBJ2-3, with D unclear. CDR1 LGHDT and CDR2 YNNKEL come from the germline V gene (reference sequence). Deletions cut 4 bases from V and 0 bases from J, with 8 bases between. This CDR3 contains 14 residues. The DNA for the CDR3 is TGTGCCAGCAGCCCCCAGTCTAGCACAGATACGCAGTATTTT. Protein: CASSPQSSTDTQYF.

This clone turned up a few times. This sample also contains other DNA sequences that code for the same CDR3. The rearrangement joins TRBV18 to TRBJ1-5, with no clear D. Germline V gene sequence: CDR1 KGHSH, CDR2 LQKENI. The length of the CDR3 is 13 residues. Trimming shortened V by 2 bases and J by 1 base, and 3 bases separated the two germline ends. CDR3 coding DNA: TGTGCCAGCTCACCAGGGAGCAATCAGCCCCAGCATTTT. As protein: CASSPGSNQPQHF.

The genes are TRBV7-6 and TRBJ2-7; 7 nucleotides align to TRBD2. V dropped 5 bases and J dropped 0; count of bases not matched to a gene: 7. The CDR3 loop spans 15 amino acids. The germline CDR1 and CDR2 sequences are SGHVS and FNYEAQ. The CDR3 DNA reads TGTGCCAGCAGCCGCAGGGAGGGTTTCTCCTACGAGCAGTACTTC. Translating it yields CASSRREGFSYEQYF.

V is TRBV5-5 and J is TRBJ1-4; a possible D gene is TRBD1 (5 bases). V dropped 2 bases and J dropped 7 bases, with 18 bases sitting between them. CDR3 length: 16 residues. The germline V gene has CDR1 SGHKS and CDR2 YYEKEE (reference sequence). CDR3: CASSFHAGRFLEKLFF. CDR3 sequence (DNA): TGTGCCAGCAGCTTTCATGCGGGGCGGTTTCTTGAAAAACTGTTTTTT.